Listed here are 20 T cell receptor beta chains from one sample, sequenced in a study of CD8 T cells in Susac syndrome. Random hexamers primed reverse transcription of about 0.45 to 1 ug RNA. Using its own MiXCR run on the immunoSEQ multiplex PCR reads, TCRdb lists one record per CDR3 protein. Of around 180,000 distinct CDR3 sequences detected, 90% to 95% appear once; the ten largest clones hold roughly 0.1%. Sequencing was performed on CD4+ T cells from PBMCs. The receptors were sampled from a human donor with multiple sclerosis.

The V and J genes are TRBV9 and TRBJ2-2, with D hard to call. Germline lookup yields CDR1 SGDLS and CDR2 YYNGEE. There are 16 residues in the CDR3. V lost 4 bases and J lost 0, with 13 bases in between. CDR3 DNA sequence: TGTGCCAGCAGCCCCCACCACGCAGCGAACACCGGGGAGCTGTTTTTT. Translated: CASSPHHAANTGELFF.

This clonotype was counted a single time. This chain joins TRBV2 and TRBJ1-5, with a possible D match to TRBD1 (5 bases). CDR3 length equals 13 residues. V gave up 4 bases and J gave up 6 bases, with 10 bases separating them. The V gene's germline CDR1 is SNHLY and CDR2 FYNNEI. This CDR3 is CASSAWGSQPQHF. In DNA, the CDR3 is TGTGCCAGCAGTGCTTGGGGGTCTCAGCCCCAGCATTTT. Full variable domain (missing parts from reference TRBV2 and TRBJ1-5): EPEVTQTPSHQVTQMGQEVILRCVPISNHLYFYWYRQILGQKVEFLVSFYNNEISEKSEIFDDQFSVERPDGSNFTLKIRSTKLEDSAMYFCASSAWGSQPQHFGDGTRLSIL.

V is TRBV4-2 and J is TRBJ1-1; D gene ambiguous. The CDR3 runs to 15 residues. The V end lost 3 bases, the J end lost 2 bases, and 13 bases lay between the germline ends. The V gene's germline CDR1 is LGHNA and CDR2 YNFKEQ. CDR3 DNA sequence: TGTGCCAGCAGCCAGGAGACTTCGGGAAACACTGAAGCTTTCTTT. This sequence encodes CASSQETSGNTEAFF.

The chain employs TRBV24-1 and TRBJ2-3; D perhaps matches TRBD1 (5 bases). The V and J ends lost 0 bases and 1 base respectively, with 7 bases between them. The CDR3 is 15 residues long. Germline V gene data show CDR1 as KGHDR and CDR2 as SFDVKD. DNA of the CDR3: TGTGCCACCAGTGATTTGGGCAGGGGCACAGATACGCAGTATTTT. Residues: CATSDLGRGTDTQYF.

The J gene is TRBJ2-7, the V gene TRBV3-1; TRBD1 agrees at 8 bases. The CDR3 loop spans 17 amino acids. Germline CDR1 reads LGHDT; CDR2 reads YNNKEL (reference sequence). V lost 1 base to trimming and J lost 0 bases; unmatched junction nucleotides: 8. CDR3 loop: CASSQVPGGRSSYEQYF. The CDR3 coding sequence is TGTGCCAGCAGCCAAGTCCCAGGGGGCCGGAGCTCCTACGAGCAGTACTTC.

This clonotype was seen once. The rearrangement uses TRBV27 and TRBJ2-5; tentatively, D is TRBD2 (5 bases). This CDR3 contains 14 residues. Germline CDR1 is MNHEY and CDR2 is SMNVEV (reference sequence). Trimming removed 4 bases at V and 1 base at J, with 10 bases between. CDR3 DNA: TGTGCCAGCAGTTGGTCGACTACCCAAGAGACCCAGTACTTC. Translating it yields CASSWSTTQETQYF.

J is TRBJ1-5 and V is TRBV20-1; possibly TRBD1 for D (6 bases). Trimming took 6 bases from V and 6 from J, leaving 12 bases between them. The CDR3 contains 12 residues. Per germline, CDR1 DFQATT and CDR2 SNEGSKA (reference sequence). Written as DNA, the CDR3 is TGCAGTGCCACCCTCAGGGGTCAGCCCCAGCATTTT. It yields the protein CSATLRGQPQHF.

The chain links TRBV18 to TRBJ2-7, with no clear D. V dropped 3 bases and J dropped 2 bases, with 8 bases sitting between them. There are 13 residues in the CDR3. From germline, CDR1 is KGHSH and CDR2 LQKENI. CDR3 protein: CASSPASTYEQYF. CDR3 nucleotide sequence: TGTGCCAGCTCACCGGCCAGCACCTACGAGCAGTACTTC.

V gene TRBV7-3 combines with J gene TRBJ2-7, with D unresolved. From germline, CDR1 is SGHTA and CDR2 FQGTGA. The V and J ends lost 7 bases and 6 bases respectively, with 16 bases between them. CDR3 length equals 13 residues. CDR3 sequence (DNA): TGTGCCAGCAACTTCCTTAGTCATGGCGAGCAGTACTTC. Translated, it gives CASNFLSHGEQYF.

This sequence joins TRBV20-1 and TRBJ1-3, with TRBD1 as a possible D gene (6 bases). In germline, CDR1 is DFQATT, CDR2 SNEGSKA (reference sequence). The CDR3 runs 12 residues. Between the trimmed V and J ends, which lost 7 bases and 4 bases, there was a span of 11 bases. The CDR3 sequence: CSVLQGGNTIYF. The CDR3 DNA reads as TGCAGTGTCTTACAGGGCGGAAACACCATATATTTT.

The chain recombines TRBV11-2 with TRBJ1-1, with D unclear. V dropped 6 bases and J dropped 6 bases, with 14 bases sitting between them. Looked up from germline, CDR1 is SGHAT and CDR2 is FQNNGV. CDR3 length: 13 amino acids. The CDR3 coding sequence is TGTGCCAGCAGGTCCCTTATTGGCGCTGAAGCTTTCTTT. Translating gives CASRSLIGAEAFF.

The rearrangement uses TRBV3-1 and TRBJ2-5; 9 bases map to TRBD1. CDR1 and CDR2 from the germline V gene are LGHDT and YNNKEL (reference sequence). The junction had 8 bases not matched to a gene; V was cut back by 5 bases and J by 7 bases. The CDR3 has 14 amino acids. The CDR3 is CASSSLQGAGTQYF. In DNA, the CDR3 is TGTGCCAGCAGCTCCCTACAGGGGGCAGGGACCCAGTACTTC.

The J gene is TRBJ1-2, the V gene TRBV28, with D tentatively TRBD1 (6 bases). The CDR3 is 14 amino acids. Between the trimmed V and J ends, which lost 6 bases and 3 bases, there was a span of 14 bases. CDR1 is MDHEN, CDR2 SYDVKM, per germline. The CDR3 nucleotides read TGTGCCAGCAGCTCTCCGGGACAACACTATGGCTACACCTTC. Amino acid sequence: CASSSPGQHYGYTF.

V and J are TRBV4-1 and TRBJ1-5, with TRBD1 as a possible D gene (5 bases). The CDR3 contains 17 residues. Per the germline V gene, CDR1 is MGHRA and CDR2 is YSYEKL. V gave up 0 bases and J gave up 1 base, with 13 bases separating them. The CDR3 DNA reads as TGCGCCAGCAGCCAAGACCCAGGGCAGAGAAGCAATCAGCCCCAGCATTTT. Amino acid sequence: CASSQDPGQRSNQPQHF.

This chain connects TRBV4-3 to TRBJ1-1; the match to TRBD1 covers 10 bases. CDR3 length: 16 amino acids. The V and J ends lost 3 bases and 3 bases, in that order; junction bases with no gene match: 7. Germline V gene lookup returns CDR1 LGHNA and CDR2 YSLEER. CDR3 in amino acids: CASSQQPGQGYTEAFF. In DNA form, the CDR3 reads TGCGCCAGCAGCCAGCAACCGGGACAGGGGTACACTGAAGCTTTCTTT.

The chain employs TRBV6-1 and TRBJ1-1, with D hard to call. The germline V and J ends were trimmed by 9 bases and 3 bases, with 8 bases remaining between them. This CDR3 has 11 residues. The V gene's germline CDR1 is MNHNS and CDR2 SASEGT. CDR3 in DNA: TGTGCCAGTCTCGGGGACACTGAAGCTTTCTTT. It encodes CASLGDTEAFF.

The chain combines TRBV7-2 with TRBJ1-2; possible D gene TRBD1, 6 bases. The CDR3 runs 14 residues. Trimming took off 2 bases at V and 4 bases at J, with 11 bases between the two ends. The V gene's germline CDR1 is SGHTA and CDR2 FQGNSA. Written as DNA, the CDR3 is TGTGCCAGCAGCTTATCGCAGGGGTCCTATGGCTACACCTTC. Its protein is CASSLSQGSYGYTF.

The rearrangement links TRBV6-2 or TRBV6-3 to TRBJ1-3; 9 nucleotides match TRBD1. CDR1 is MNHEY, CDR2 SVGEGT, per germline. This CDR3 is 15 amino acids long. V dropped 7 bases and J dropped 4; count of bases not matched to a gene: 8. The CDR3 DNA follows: TGTGCCAGCACCCCGGGACAGGGCTTCGGAAACACCATATATTTT. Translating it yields CASTPGQGFGNTIYF.

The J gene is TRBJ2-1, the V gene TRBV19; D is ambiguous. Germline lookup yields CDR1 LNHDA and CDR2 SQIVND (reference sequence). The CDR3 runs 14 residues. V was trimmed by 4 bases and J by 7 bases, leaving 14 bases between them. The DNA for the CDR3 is TGTGCCAGTAGTAAGGACCCAGTAGGTAATGAGCAGTTCTTC. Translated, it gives CASSKDPVGNEQFF.

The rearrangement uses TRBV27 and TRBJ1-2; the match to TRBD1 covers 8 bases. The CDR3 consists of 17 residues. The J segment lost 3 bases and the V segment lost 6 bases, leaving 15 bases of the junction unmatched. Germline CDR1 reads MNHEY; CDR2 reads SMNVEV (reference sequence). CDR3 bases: TGTGCCAGCAGACGACAGGGGCAGCTCTATGGGGACTATGGCTACACCTTC. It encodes CASRRQGQLYGDYGYTF.